The 21 T cell receptor beta chains presented below share a single source sample, sequenced in a study of molecular identifiers for immune sequencing clone quantification. TCRdb called the PCR reads again in MiXCR, with one record for every CDR3 protein. The sample has 550,000 to 750,000 distinct CDR3 sequences, approximately 20% seen once. The material sequenced was naive CD8+ T cells from blood, with Jurkat cell RNA spiked in. Subset defined: FACS-sorted CD8+CD4-CCR7+CD45RA+ naive T cells. The origin of the receptors is a human donor in good health. Some libraries in this study had Jurkat cell RNA spiked in.

This clonotype was seen ten or more times. In nucleotides, the CDR3 is TGTGCCAGCAGCTTAGACCACGACAGGGTATTCTCTTTAGAGTTTACTGAAGCTTTCTTT. This translates into CASSLDHDRVFSLEFTEAFF. The genes are TRBV11-2 and TRBJ1-1; TRBD1 agrees at 7 bases. J was trimmed by 5 bases and V by 0 bases; bases with no gene match: 21. CDR3 length: 20 amino acids. The V gene's germline CDR1 is SGHAT and CDR2 FQNNGV.

This clonotype was detected only once. A much larger clonotype is one base distant, so this may be a read error. The gene calls are TRBV27 and TRBJ2-7, with 10 bases lining up with TRBD2. The CDR3 sequence is 15 residues long. V was pared by 2 bases and J by 9 bases, with 10 bases of the junction left unmatched. Per the germline V gene, CDR1 is MNHEY and CDR2 is SMNVEV (reference sequence). The CDR3 here is CASSLEREGAHGQYF. Written as DNA, the CDR3 is TGTGCCAGCAGTTTAGAGCGGGAGGGTGCCCACGGGCAGTACTTC.

This clonotype was observed many times. The rearrangement links TRBV5-1 to TRBJ2-1; D not certain. The germline gives CDR1 SGHRS, CDR2 YFSETQ. The ends were cut back, 2 bases at V and 4 bases at J, with 4 bases in the middle. This CDR3 contains 12 residues. The CDR3 region is CASSFDYNEQFF. DNA of the CDR3: TGCGCCAGCAGCTTTGATTACAATGAGCAGTTCTTC.

This clonotype has more than one count but fewer than ten. The chain combines TRBV6-5 with TRBJ2-3; no definite D call. Between the trimmed V and J ends, which lost 0 bases and 0 bases, there was a span of 4 bases. Germline loops: CDR1 MNHEY, CDR2 SVGAGI. This CDR3 has 14 residues. In DNA form, the CDR3 reads TGTGCCAGCAGTTACTCCCGTAGCACAGATACGCAGTATTTT. Translating gives CASSYSRSTDTQYF.

There are many counts of this clonotype. The CDR3 DNA is TGTGCCAGCAGCCCCGGGACAGGGGTCGACGAGCAGTACTTC. Its translation is CASSPGTGVDEQYF. This chain connects TRBV7-9 to TRBJ2-7; 10 positions agree with TRBD1. V trimming: 5 bases; J trimming: 5 bases; junction bases outside the gene matches: 6. The CDR3 runs to 14 residues. From germline, CDR1 is SEHNR and CDR2 FQNEAQ (reference sequence).

This chain links TRBV13 with TRBJ2-3; 7 bases match TRBD1. The J segment lost 4 bases and the V segment lost 8 bases, leaving 9 bases of the junction unmatched. Germline assignment: CDR1 PRHDT and CDR2 FYEKMQ (reference sequence). This CDR3 is built from 14 residues. CDR3 in amino acids: CASQLGQVADTQYF. The CDR3 region has the DNA TGTGCCAGCCAGCTCGGACAGGTCGCAGATACGCAGTATTTT.

Notes on this clonotype: A clone one base away is much larger, so this may be a read error. J is TRBJ2-1 and V is TRBV11-3; possibly TRBD1 for D (6 bases). This CDR3 is 14 amino acids long. Germline-derived CDR1 and CDR2 are SGHNT and YENEEA. CDR3 sequence reads: CASTNRASYYEQFF. CDR3 DNA sequence: TGTGCCAGCACTAACAGGGCGTCCTACTATGAGCAGTTCTTC.

This clonotype was counted at least ten times. The V gene is TRBV7-2, the J gene TRBJ2-7; D uncertain. The V end was cut by 3 bases, the J end by 3 bases, with 15 bases between. This CDR3 has 15 residues. Germline lookup yields CDR1 SGHTA and CDR2 FQGNSA. The CDR3 loop reads CASSFYPDGYYEQYF. The CDR3 DNA follows: TGTGCCAGCAGCTTCTATCCGGACGGATACTACGAGCAGTACTTC.

Remarks on this clonotype: One base away lies a much larger clone, so this may be a sequencing read error. The chain couples TRBV5-3 to TRBJ2-7; perhaps TRBD2 as D (6 bases). TRBV5-3 is known as an ORF, though its function is uncertain. The CDR3 extends over 13 amino acids. The CDR3 loop is CASSLDTMGGQYF. CDR3 nucleotides: TGTGCCAGCAGCTTGGACACCATGGGGGGGCAGTACTTC.

This clonotype came up many times. V usage is TRBV20-1 and J usage is TRBJ2-3, with D maybe TRBD2 (6 bases). The CDR3 runs to 15 residues. V was trimmed by 4 bases and J by 3 bases, leaving 17 bases between them. Germline V lookup: CDR1 DFQATT, CDR2 SNEGSKA (reference sequence). CDR3 amino acids: CSANKYAGTTDTQYF. DNA of the CDR3: TGCAGTGCTAACAAATATGCAGGGACTACAGATACGCAGTATTTT.

This clonotype has a handful of counts. The chain has TRBV6-2 or TRBV6-3 and TRBJ1-5; tentatively, D is TRBD1 (5 bases). The CDR3 runs 17 residues. V was pared by 2 bases and J by 0 bases, with 14 bases between. Looked up from germline, CDR1 is MNHEY and CDR2 is SVGEGT. In nucleotides, the CDR3 is TGTGCCAGCAGTTACACCACACGACAGTATAGCAATCAGCCCCAGCATTTT. Its protein product is CASSYTTRQYSNQPQHF.

This clonotype was counted ten times or more. The V gene is TRBV29-1, the J gene TRBJ2-3; TRBD2 might be the D (5 bases). Germline V gene lookup returns CDR1 SQVTM and CDR2 ANQGSEA. V was clipped by 1 base and J by 6 bases, with 23 bases between them. The length of the CDR3 is 17 residues. The CDR3 bases are TGCAGCGTTGAAGCTCTCCTAGGGTCAGCGAGGGCTGATACGCAGTATTTT. This sequence encodes CSVEALLGSARADTQYF.

There are many counts of this clonotype. The chain recombines TRBV19 with TRBJ2-7; D perhaps matches TRBD2 (5 bases). Trimming removed 7 bases at V and 2 bases at J, with 15 bases between. Germline V gene data show CDR1 as LNHDA and CDR2 as SQIVND (reference sequence). The length of the CDR3 is 14 residues. CDR3: CASTPEDQPYEQYF. The CDR3 DNA reads as TGTGCCAGTACCCCGGAGGACCAACCCTACGAGCAGTACTTC.

The chain carries TRBV20-1 and TRBJ2-2; a possible D gene is TRBD1 (6 bases). Germline loops: CDR1 DFQATT, CDR2 SNEGSKA (reference sequence). The CDR3 consists of 16 residues. With 1 base removed from V and 1 base from J, the gap between germline ends came to 13 bases. The DNA of the CDR3 is TGCAGTGCTAGAGGGACAGACCGAAAGAACACCGGGGAGCTGTTTTTT. As protein: CSARGTDRKNTGELFF.

This clonotype was found a few times. The chain joins TRBV19 to TRBJ1-1; D gene uncertain. CDR1 and CDR2 (germline): LNHDA, SQIVND (reference sequence). V lost 3 bases and J lost 1, with 12 bases in between. This CDR3 comprises 15 residues. The CDR3 bases are TGTGCCAGTAGTATCTCCTCTTACGGGAACACTGAAGCTTTCTTT. It encodes CASSISSYGNTEAFF.

This clonotype was seen a handful of times. The CDR3 DNA sequence: TGTGCCAGCAGCTTGCGGATTCGGGTCTTATACTCTGGGGCCAACGTCCTGACTTTC. Amino acid sequence: CASSLRIRVLYSGANVLTF. This chain connects TRBV5-8 to TRBJ2-6, with D unclear. With 1 base removed from V and 0 bases from J, the gap between germline ends came to 17 bases. Germline V CDR1 and CDR2: SGHTS, YDEGEE. CDR3 length: 19 amino acids.

The chain uses TRBV6-1 and TRBJ1-4; D is perhaps TRBD1 (5 bases). Germline values: CDR1 MNHNS, CDR2 SASEGT. The V end lost 6 bases, the J end lost 7 bases, and 24 bases lay between the germline ends. CDR3 length equals 17 residues. The CDR3 DNA reads as TGTGCCAGCAGCTGGGACCGCTCGGGGGAGTGGGGTGAAAAACTGTTTTTT. It yields the protein CASSWDRSGEWGEKLFF.

Turning to this clonotype: Given a much more abundant clone one base away, this may be a read error. In this CDR3 the conserved last residue, phenylalanine or tryptophan, is missing, so a read error is likely. This CDR3 reads CASRHPSSDPTEAFS. The CDR3 DNA reads as TGTGCCAGCAGGCATCCGTCTTCCGACCCAACTGAAGCTTTCTCT. This chain uses TRBV7-9 with TRBJ1-1; D remains ambiguous. CDR3 size: 15 residues. Per germline, CDR1 SEHNR and CDR2 FQNEAQ (reference sequence). The germline V and J ends were trimmed by 6 bases and 5 bases, with 19 bases remaining between them.

This clonotype was seen a few times. The chain joins TRBV27 to TRBJ1-2, with TRBD1 as a possible D gene (6 bases). This CDR3 contains 14 residues. V lost 6 bases and J 7 bases, leaving 18 bases between the germline ends. CDR1 is MNHEY, CDR2 SMNVEV, per germline (reference sequence). In DNA form, the CDR3 reads TGTGCCAGCAGGCGGGGGGTGGGGGCGAGTGGCTACACCTTC. It codes for CASRRGVGASGYTF.

The rearrangement joins TRBV27 to TRBJ2-3; D unclear. The CDR3 sequence is 13 residues long. V gave up 7 bases and J gave up 2 bases, with 10 bases separating them. CDR1 and CDR2 from the germline V gene are MNHEY and SMNVEV (reference sequence). This CDR3 is CASTFGDTDTQYF. CDR3 sequence (DNA): TGTGCCAGCACGTTCGGCGACACAGATACGCAGTATTTT.

The table lists this clonotype with many counts. The V gene is TRBV20-1, the J gene TRBJ1-3; no clear D gene. The CDR3 has 15 amino acids. Germline CDR1 is DFQATT and CDR2 is SNEGSKA (reference sequence). V was pared by 0 bases and J by 1 base, with 10 bases between. Here the CDR3 reads CSARDPTDSGNTIYF. The CDR3 nucleotides are TGCAGTGCTAGAGACCCGACGGATTCTGGAAACACCATATATTTT.